These 9 T cell receptor beta chains came from one sample sequenced in a study of blood T cell repertoires in COVID-19. TCRdb's table, derived via immunoSEQ multiplex PCR, lists solely in-frame clones and lacks some. The sample holds 130,000 or so clones, around 90% seen once. Sequencing used peripheral blood. The receptor source for this set is a human donor in a cohort sampled during active COVID-19.

The chain couples TRBV5-1 to TRBJ1-5; possibly TRBD1 for D (6 bases). Germline V gene sequence: CDR1 SGHRS, CDR2 YFSETQ. CDR3 length: 15 amino acids. The V end was cut by 0 bases, the J end by 5 bases, with 12 bases between. The CDR3 sequence is CASSLGDTHDQPQHF. The CDR3 DNA sequence: TGCGCCAGCAGCTTGGGGGACACCCATGATCAGCCCCAGCATTTT.

The chain couples TRBV24-1 to TRBJ2-1; 11 positions agree with TRBD2. The germline gives CDR1 KGHDR, CDR2 SFDVKD. This CDR3 comprises 19 residues. V lost 5 bases and J lost 4; bases outside the gene matches: 15. CDR3 amino acids: CATSATSGTFSVGYNEQFF. The CDR3 coding sequence is TGTGCCACCAGTGCGACTAGCGGGACCTTTAGTGTAGGTTACAATGAGCAGTTCTTC.

The chain joins TRBV4-2 to TRBJ2-1; a possible D gene is TRBD2 (5 bases). This CDR3 has 12 amino acids. The V gene lost 2 bases and the J gene lost 10 bases, with 9 bases spanning the gap. Germline V gene lookup returns CDR1 LGHNA and CDR2 YNFKEQ. CDR3 sequence reads: CASSQLEAEQFF. The CDR3, as DNA: TGTGCCAGCAGCCAATTGGAGGCAGAGCAGTTCTTC.

The chain has TRBV7-9 and TRBJ1-2; the D is unclear. This CDR3 is built from 15 residues. V lost 5 bases, J lost 2 bases, and 15 bases lay in between. Germline values: CDR1 SEHNR, CDR2 FQNEAQ (reference sequence). CDR3 amino acids: CASSPARGRNYGYTF. The CDR3 DNA reads as TGTGCCAGCAGCCCCGCGCGGGGTAGGAACTATGGCTACACCTTC.

In its sample, this clone was seen a few times. V usage is TRBV11-2 and J usage is TRBJ2-7; 8 positions agree with TRBD2. J gave up 3 bases and V 5 bases, and 12 bases lay outside the gene matches. Germline V lookup: CDR1 SGHAT, CDR2 FQNNGV. This CDR3 has 16 residues. This CDR3 reads CASSMLSGGVLYEQYF. In DNA, the CDR3 is TGTGCCAGCAGCATGCTAAGCGGGGGTGTTCTCTACGAGCAGTACTTC.

The chain employs TRBV6-5 and TRBJ2-7; no clear D. Between the trimmed V and J ends, which lost 5 bases and 0 bases, there was a span of 14 bases. The CDR3 contains 15 residues. The germline V gene encodes CDR1 MNHEY and CDR2 SVGAGI. CDR3 sequence: CASSRTQDISYEQYF. As DNA, the CDR3 is TGTGCCAGCAGTAGAACGCAGGATATCTCCTACGAGCAGTACTTC.

This chain connects TRBV15 to TRBJ2-1, with TRBD2 matching 7 bases. Germline values: CDR1 LNHNV, CDR2 YYDKDF (reference sequence). V lost 3 bases, J lost 10 bases, and 9 bases stayed unmatched. The CDR3 sequence is 14 residues long. As DNA, the CDR3 is TGTGCCACCAGCAGGAAACTAGCGCGGGACGAGCAGTTCTTC. Protein: CATSRKLARDEQFF.

In its sample, this clone was seen once. This chain joins TRBV28 and TRBJ2-3; possible D gene TRBD2, 5 bases. Germline V gene sequence: CDR1 MDHEN, CDR2 SYDVKM. There are 12 residues in the CDR3. Trimming took 3 bases from V and 8 from J, leaving 9 bases between them. The CDR3 loop is CASSFYAGTQYF. The CDR3 nucleotides are TGTGCCAGCAGTTTTTATGCGGGTACGCAGTATTTT.

This CDR3 reads CASSLSAGGLDYEQYF. For the CDR3, the DNA is TGTGCCAGCAGCTTAAGTGCTGGGGGCTTGGACTACGAGCAGTACTTC. The V and J genes are TRBV13 and TRBJ2-7; a weak D match, TRBD1 (6 bases). Between the trimmed V and J ends, which lost 2 bases and 3 bases, there was a span of 17 bases. The CDR3 covers 16 residues. From germline, CDR1 is PRHDT and CDR2 FYEKMQ (reference sequence).